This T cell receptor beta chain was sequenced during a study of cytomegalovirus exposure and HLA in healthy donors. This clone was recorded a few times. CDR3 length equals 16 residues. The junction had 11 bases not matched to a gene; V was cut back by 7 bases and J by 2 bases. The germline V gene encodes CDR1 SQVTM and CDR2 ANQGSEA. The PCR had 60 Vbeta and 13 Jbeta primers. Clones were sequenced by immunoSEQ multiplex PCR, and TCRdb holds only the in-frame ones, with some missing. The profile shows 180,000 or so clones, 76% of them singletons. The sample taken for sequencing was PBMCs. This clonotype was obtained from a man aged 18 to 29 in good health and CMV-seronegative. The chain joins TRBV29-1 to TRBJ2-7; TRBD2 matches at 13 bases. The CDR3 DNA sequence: TGCAGCGCAGCGGCCGGGACTAGCGGGGATACCTACGAGCAGTACTTC. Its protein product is CSAAAGTSGDTYEQYF.